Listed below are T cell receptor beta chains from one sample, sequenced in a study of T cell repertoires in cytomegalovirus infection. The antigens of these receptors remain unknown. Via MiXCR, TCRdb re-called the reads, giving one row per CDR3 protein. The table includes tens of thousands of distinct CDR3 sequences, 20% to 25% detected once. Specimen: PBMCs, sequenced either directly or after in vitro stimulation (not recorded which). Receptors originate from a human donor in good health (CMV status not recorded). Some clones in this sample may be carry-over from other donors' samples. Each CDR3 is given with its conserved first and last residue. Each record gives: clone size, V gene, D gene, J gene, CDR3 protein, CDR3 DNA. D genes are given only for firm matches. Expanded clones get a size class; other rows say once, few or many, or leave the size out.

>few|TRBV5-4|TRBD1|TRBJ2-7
CASMPQGFHEQYF
TGTGCCAGCATGCCACAGGGGTTCCACGAGCAGTACTTC
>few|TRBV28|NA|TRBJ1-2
CASTSGREITF
TGTGCCAGCACCTCGGGGCGAGAGATCACCTTC
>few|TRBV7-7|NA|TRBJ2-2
CASSLGTGHTGELFF
TGTGCCAGCAGCTTAGGCACGGGGCACACCGGGGAGCTGTTTTTT
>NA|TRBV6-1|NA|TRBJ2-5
CASSGWTGRRGRETQYF
TGTGCCAGCAGTGGGTGGACTGGGAGAAGGGGCAGAGAGACCCAGTACTTC
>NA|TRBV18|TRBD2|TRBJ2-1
CASSDAGTSGSSYNEQFF
TGTGCCAGCTCGGACGCCGGGACTAGCGGTTCGTCCTACAATGAGCAGTTCTTC
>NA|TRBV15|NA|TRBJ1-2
CATSGDGTYGYTF
TGTGCCACCAGCGGGGACGGCACCTATGGCTACACCTTC
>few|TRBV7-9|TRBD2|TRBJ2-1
CASSPGLASFHNEQFF
TGTGCCAGCAGCCCCGGACTAGCTAGTTTCCACAATGAGCAGTTCTTC
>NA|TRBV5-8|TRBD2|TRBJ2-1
CASVPPAGVGYNEQFF
TGTGCCAGCGTCCCACCAGCGGGAGTTGGCTACAATGAGCAGTTCTTC
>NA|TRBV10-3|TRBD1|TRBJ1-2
CAISDPTTGPNYGYTF
TGTGCCATCAGTGACCCCACGACAGGGCCAAACTATGGCTACACCTTC
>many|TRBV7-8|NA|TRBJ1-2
CASSLGRLSGYTF
TGTGCCAGCAGCTTGGGACGGCTCTCGGGCTACACCTTC
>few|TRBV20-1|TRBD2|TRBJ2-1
CSARSLAGHSYNEQFF
TGCAGTGCTAGATCCCTAGCGGGCCACTCCTACAATGAGCAGTTCTTC
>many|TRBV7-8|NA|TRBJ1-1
CASSLAFPGQRGEAFF
TGTGCCAGCAGCTTAGCGTTCCCAGGACAAAGGGGTGAAGCTTTCTTT
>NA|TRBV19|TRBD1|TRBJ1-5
CASRYTGGTNQPQHF
TGTGCCAGTAGATATACAGGGGGGACCAATCAGCCCCAGCATTTT
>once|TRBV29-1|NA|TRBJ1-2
CSVDIYGPGGYTF
TGCAGCGTTGATATTTACGGTCCTGGCGGCTACACCTTC
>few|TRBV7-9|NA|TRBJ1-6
CASSFMGGNSPLHF
TGTGCCAGCAGCTTTATGGGAGGAAATTCACCCCTCCACTTT
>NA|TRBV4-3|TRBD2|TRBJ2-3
CASSPSSGIGSDTQYF
TGCGCCAGCAGTCCATCTAGCGGGATTGGGTCAGATACGCAGTATTTT
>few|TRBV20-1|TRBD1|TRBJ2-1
CSVNPRGKALNEQFF
TGCAGTGTTAACCCCAGGGGGAAGGCTTTGAATGAGCAGTTCTTC
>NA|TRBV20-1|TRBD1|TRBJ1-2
CSARSPDRASYGYTF
TGCAGTGCTAGATCGCCCGACAGGGCCTCCTATGGCTACACCTTC
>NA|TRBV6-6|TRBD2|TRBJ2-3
CASSSSGSTDTQYF
TGTGCCAGCAGTTCTAGCGGGAGCACAGATACGCAGTATTTT
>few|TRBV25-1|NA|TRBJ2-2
CASSGGRGDFNTGELFF
TGTGCCAGCAGTGGGGGTAGAGGAGACTTTAACACCGGGGAGCTGTTTTTT
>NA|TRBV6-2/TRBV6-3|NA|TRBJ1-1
CASSYSQDGNTEAFF
TGTGCCAGCAGTTACTCCCAGGATGGTAACACTGAAGCTTTCTTT
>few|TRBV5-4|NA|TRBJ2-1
CASRAVDEQFF
TGTGCCAGCCGTGCGGTGGATGAGCAGTTCTTC
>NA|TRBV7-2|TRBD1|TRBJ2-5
CASSLYHRGQTQYF
TGTGCCAGCAGCTTATATCACAGGGGGCAGACCCAGTACTTC